Following are 12 T cell receptor beta chains from one sample sequenced in a study of blood T cells in healthy people across ages. Primers used in a second PCR of roughly 7 to 11 cycles were a sample-barcoded 5' primer and a J-beta primer mix. TCRdb fed the 5' RACE reads into MiXCR, producing one record per CDR3 protein. The sample records some 1.5 million distinct CDR3 sequences, under 55% being singletons. The material sequenced was blood. The receptors here all came from a young woman in good health.

This clonotype showed up many times. The gene calls are TRBV19 and TRBJ2-7, with 8 nucleotides matching TRBD1. Per germline, CDR1 LNHDA and CDR2 SQIVND (reference sequence). The length of the CDR3 is 12 residues. With V trimmed by 9 bases and J by 3 bases, 4 bases remained unmatched. The CDR3 region has the DNA TGTGCCAGCGGACAGGGCTTCTACGAGCAGTACTTC. It yields the protein CASGQGFYEQYF.

In this sample, this clonotype turned up a few times. The chain recombines TRBV12-3 or TRBV12-4 with TRBJ2-7, with no clear D. V was pared by 3 bases and J by 2 bases, with 8 bases between. The CDR3 sequence is 13 residues long. In nucleotides, the CDR3 is TGTGCCAGCAGTTTCTCAGTCACCTACGAGCAGTACTTC. Translation: CASSFSVTYEQYF.

CDR3 protein: CASSARQGLAKNIQYF. CDR3 sequence (DNA): TGCGCCAGCAGCGCGAGACAGGGGTTAGCGAAAAACATTCAGTACTTC. The chain has TRBV5-1 and TRBJ2-7; TRBD1 matches 8 bases. Near its end, the DNA agrees better with TRBJ2-4, so the J call may be wrong. This CDR3 is 16 amino acids long. Germline values: CDR1 SGHRS, CDR2 YFSETQ.

The gene calls are TRBV5-1 and TRBJ1-2; the match to TRBD1 covers 9 bases. Per germline, CDR1 SGHRS and CDR2 YFSETQ. CDR3 size: 13 residues. J was trimmed by 7 bases and V by 2 bases; bases with no gene match: 3. This CDR3 is CASSFGQGSGYTF. The CDR3, as DNA: TGCGCCAGCAGCTTTGGACAGGGGAGTGGCTACACCTTC.

This clonotype was observed a handful of times. The chain links TRBV27 to TRBJ1-6, with 7 bases lining up with TRBD1. The V and J ends lost 6 bases and 2 bases, in that order; junction bases with no gene match: 7. This CDR3 is built from 16 residues. CDR1 and CDR2 from the germline V gene are MNHEY and SMNVEV (reference sequence). The CDR3, as DNA: TGTGCCAGCAGCCCCCACAGGGGAACCTATAATTCACCCCTCCACTTT. This translates into CASSPHRGTYNSPLHF.

The chain employs TRBV13 and TRBJ2-1; 10 bases are a match to TRBD1. Germline assignment: CDR1 PRHDT and CDR2 FYEKMQ (reference sequence). Unmatched junction bases numbered 8, after V lost 5 bases and J lost 4 bases. This CDR3 has 16 amino acids. CDR3 DNA sequence: TGTGCCAGCAGCCCGACGGGACAGGGGCCTTACAATGAGCAGTTCTTC. Translated: CASSPTGQGPYNEQFF.

V usage is TRBV12-3 or TRBV12-4 and J usage is TRBJ2-7; D tentatively reads TRBD1 or TRBD2 (6 bases each). V was pared by 5 bases and J by 2 bases, with 22 bases between. The CDR3 length is 17 residues. CDR3: CASSLRGRGQGPYEQYF. The CDR3 region has the DNA TGTGCCAGCAGTCTAAGGGGCCGGGGGCAAGGCCCCTACGAGCAGTACTTC.

The CDR3 DNA is TGTGCCAGCAGTTACTCGGTAACTGGGGGTGGCTCTGGAAACACCATATATTTT. It specifies CASSYSVTGGGSGNTIYF. V usage is TRBV6-5 and J usage is TRBJ1-3, with TRBD1 as a possible D gene (5 bases). The CDR3 totals 18 residues. Between the trimmed V and J ends, which lost 0 bases and 0 bases, there was a span of 15 bases. Looked up from germline, CDR1 is MNHEY and CDR2 is SVGAGI.

The genes are TRBV2 and TRBJ2-1; D gene ambiguous. With 8 bases removed from V and 1 base from J, the gap between germline ends came to 18 bases. CDR3 length equals 16 residues. Germline V lookup: CDR1 SNHLY, CDR2 FYNNEI. The CDR3 is CASPHSRRSSYNEQFF. CDR3 DNA sequence: TGTGCCAGCCCCCATTCCAGGCGCAGTTCCTACAATGAGCAGTTCTTC.

The chain carries TRBV4-3 and TRBJ1-6; 9 bases are a match to TRBD1. The germline V gene has CDR1 LGHNA and CDR2 YSLEER. This CDR3 region has 19 residues. Germline trimming cut 4 bases from V and 4 bases from J; bases unmatched to any gene: 14. The chain's CDR3 is CASSRNGPGQGIYNSPLHF. The CDR3 bases are TGCGCCAGCAGCCGAAATGGACCGGGACAGGGAATTTATAATTCACCCCTCCACTTT.

This clonotype was counted a few times. The chain combines TRBV20-1 with TRBJ2-1; 7 nucleotides align to TRBD1. The CDR3 totals 15 residues. Germline V gene lookup returns CDR1 DFQATT and CDR2 SNEGSKA (reference sequence). J gave up 1 base and V 5 bases, and 8 bases lay outside the gene matches. The CDR3 DNA reads as TGCAGTGCTCAACCCCGGGACAGATCCTACAATGAGCAGTTCTTC. Translation gives CSAQPRDRSYNEQFF.

V and J are TRBV2 and TRBJ2-1; D is unclear. V lost 8 bases, J lost 5 bases, and 22 bases lay in between. The CDR3 is 16 residues long. Germline lookup yields CDR1 SNHLY and CDR2 FYNNEI. CDR3 nucleotide sequence: TGTGCCAGCGAGCCGACCTATCTATTATGGAACAATGAGCAGTTCTTC. This encodes CASEPTYLLWNNEQFF.